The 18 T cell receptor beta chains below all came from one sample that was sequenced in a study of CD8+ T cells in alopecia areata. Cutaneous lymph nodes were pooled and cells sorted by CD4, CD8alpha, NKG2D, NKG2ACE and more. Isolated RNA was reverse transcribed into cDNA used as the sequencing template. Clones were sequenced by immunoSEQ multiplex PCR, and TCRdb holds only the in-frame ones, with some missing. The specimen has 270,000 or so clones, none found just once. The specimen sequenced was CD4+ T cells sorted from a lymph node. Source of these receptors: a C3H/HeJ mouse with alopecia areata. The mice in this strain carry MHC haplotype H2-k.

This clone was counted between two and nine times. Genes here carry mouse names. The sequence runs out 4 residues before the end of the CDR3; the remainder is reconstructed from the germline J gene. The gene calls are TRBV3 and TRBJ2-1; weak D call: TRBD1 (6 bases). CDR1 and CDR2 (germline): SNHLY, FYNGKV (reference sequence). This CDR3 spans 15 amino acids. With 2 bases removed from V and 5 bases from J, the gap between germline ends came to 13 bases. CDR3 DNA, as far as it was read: TGTGCCAGCAGCTTACGGTCAGGGGAGGATGCT. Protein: CASSLRSGEDA. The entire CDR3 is CASSLRSGEDAEQFF. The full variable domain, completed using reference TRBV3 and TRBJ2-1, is GPKVLQIPSHQIIDMGQMVTLNCDPVSNHLYFYWYKQILGQQMEFLVNFYNGKVMEKSKLFKDQFSVERPDGSYFTLKIQPTALEDSAVYFCASSLRSGEDAEQFFGPGTRLTVL.

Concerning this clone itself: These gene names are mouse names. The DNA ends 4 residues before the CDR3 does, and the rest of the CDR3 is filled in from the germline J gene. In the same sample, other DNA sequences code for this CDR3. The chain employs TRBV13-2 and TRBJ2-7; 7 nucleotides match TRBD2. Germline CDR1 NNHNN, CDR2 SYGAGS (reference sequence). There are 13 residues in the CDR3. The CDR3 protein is CASGDAGGYEQYF. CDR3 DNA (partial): TGTGCCAGCGGTGATGCGGGGGGGTAT.

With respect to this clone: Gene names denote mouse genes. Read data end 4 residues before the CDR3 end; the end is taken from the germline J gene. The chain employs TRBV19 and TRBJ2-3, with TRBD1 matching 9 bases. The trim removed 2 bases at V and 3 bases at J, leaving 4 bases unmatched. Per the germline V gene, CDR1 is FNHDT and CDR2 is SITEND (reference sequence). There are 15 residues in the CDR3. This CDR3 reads CASSIIGQGAETLYF. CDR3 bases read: TGTGCCAGCAGTATCATAGGACAGGGGGCAGAA.

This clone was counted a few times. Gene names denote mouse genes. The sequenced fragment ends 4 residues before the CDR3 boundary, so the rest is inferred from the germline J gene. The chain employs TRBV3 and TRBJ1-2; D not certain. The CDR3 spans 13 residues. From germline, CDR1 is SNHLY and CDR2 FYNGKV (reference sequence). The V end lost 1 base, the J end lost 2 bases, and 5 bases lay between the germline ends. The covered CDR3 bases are TGTGCCAGCAGCTTAGAATGGAACTCC. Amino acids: CASSLEWNS. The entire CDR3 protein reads CASSLEWNSDYTF.

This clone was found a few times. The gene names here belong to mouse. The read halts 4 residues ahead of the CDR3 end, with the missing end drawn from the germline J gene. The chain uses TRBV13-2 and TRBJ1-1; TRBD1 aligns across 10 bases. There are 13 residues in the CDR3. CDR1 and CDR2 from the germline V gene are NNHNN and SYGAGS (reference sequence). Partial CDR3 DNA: TGTGCCAGCGGTGGCGGACAGGGGGGA. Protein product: CASGGGQGG. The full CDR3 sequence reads CASGGGQGGEVFF.

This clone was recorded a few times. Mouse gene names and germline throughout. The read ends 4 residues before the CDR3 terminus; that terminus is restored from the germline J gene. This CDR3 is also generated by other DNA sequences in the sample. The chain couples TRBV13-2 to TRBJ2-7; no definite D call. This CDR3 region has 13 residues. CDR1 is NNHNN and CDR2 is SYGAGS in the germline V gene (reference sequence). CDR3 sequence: CASGDAGRYEQYF. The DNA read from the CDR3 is TGTGCCAGCGGTGATGCAGGCCGTTAT.

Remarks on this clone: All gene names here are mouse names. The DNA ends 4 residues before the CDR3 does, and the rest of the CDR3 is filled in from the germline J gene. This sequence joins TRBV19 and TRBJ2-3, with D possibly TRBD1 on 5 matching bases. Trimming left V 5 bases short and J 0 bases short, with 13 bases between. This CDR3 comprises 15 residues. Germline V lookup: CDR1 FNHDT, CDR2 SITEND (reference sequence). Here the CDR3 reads CASSTRTSSAETLYF. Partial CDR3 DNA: TGTGCCAGCAGCACCCGGACATCTAGTGCAGAA.

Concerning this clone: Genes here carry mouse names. The CDR3: CASSPRLGESAEQFF. Incomplete CDR3 DNA: TGTGCCAGCAGCCCTCGACTGGGGGAGAGTGCT. This rearrangement joins TRBV3 to TRBJ2-1, with 9 bases aligning to TRBD2. The CDR3 extends 4 residues past the end of the read, so its final part is completed from the germline J gene. Looked up from germline, CDR1 is SNHLY and CDR2 is FYNGKV (reference sequence). CDR3 size: 15 residues. The V segment lost 5 bases and the J segment 6 bases; nucleotides outside the gene matches: 8.

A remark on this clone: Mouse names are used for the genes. This CDR3 reads CASSERLGQGNYAEQFF. The covered CDR3 bases are TGTGCCAGCAGTGAGCGACTAGGACAGGGTAACTATGCT. This chain uses TRBV13-3 with TRBJ2-1, with 8 positions matching TRBD1. The CDR3 goes on 4 residues after the read ends, and that part is filled in from the germline J gene. V was pared by 2 bases and J by 0 bases, with 7 bases of the junction left unmatched. In germline, CDR1 is NNHDY, CDR2 SYVADS. This CDR3 has 17 amino acids.

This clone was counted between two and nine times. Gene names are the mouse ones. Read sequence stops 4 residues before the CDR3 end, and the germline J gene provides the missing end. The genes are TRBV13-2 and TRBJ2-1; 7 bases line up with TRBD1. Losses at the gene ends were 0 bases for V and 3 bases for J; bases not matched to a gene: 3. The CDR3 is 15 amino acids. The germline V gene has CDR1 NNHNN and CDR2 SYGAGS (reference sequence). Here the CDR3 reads CASGDAWDSYAEQFF. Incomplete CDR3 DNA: TGTGCCAGCGGTGATGCATGGGACAGCTATGCT.

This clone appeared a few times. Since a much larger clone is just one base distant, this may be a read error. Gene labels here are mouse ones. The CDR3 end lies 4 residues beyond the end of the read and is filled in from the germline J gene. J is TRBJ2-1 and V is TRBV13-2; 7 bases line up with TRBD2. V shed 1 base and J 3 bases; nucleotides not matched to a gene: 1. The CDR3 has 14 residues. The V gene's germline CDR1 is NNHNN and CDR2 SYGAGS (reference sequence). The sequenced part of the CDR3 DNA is TGTGCCAGCGGTGATCTGGGGGTCTATGCT. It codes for CASGDLGVYA. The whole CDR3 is CASGDLGVYAEQFF.

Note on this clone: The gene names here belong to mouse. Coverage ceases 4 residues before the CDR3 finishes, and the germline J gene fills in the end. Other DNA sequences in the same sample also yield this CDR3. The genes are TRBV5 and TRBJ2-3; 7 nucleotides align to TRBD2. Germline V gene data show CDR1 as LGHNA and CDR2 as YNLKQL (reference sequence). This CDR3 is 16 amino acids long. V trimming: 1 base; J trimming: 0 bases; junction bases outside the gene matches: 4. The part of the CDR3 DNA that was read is TGTGCCAGCAGCCAAGTGGGGGGTGGTAGTGCAGAA. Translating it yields CASSQVGGGSAE. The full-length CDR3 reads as CASSQVGGGSAETLYF.

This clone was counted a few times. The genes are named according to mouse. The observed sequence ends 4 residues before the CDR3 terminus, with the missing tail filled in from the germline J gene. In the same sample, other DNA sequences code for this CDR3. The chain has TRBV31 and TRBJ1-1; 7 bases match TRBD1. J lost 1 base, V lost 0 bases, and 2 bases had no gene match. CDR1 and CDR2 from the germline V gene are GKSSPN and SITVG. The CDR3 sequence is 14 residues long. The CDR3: CAWSLQGGNTEVFF. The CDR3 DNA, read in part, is TGTGCCTGGAGTCTGCAGGGGGGAAACACA.

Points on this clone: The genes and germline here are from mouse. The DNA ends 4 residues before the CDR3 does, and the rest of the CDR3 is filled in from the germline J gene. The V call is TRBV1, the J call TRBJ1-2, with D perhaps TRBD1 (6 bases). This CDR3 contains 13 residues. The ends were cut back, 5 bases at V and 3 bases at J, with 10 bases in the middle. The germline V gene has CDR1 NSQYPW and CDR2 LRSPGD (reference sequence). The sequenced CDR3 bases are TGCACCTGCAGTCCTGACAGGTACTCC. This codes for CTCSPDRYS. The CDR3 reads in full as CTCSPDRYSDYTF.

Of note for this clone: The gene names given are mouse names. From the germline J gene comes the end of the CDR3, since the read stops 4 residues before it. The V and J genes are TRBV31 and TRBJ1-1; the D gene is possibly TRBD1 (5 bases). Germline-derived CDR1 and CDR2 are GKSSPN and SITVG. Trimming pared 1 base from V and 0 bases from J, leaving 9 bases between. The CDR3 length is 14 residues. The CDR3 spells CAWSHRTTNTEVFF. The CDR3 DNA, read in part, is TGTGCCTGGAGTCACAGGACAACAAACACA.

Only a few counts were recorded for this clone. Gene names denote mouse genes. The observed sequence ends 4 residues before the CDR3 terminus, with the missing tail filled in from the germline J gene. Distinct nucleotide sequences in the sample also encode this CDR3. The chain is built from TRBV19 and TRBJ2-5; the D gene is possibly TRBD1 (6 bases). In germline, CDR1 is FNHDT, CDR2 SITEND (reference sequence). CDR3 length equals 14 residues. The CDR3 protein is CASSIPGQKDTQYF. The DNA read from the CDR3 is TGTGCCAGCAGTATTCCGGGACAAAAAGAC.

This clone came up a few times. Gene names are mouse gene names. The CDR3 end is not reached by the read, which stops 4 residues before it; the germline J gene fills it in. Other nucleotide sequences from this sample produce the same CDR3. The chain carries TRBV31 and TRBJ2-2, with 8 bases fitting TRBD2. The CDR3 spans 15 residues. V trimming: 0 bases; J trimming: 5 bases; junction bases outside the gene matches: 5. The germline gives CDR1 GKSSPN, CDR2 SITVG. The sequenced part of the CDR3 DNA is TGTGCCTGGAGTCTAGGCCTGGGGGGAACCGGG. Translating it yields CAWSLGLGGTG. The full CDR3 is CAWSLGLGGTGQLYF.

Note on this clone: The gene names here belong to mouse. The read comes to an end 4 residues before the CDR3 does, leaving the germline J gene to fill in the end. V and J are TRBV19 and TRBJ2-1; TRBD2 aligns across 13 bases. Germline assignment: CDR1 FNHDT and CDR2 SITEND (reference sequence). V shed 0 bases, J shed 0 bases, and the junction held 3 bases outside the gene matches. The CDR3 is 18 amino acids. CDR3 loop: CASSIVGTGGGNYAEQFF. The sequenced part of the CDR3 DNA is TGTGCCAGCAGTATAGTAGGGACTGGGGGGGGTAACTATGCT.